The 25 T cell receptor beta chains in this list originate from one sample, sequenced in a study of molecular identifiers for immune sequencing clone quantification. Each CDR3 protein is one row after TCRdb ran MiXCR on the PCR reads. Of tens of thousands of distinct CDR3 sequences in the sample, approximately 25% were seen once. The sequencing sample was made of naive CD8+ T cells from blood, with Jurkat cell RNA spiked in. Subset described: FACS-sorted CD8+CD4-CCR7+CD45RA+ naive T cells. All receptors come from a human donor in good health. Some libraries in this study had Jurkat cell RNA spiked in.

Points on this clonotype: Possible read error: a much larger clone is one base away. The J gene is TRBJ1-1, the V gene TRBV28; D might be TRBD1 (5 bases). CDR1 and CDR2 (germline): MDHEN, SYDVKM. CDR3 length: 15 residues. DNA for the CDR3: TGTGTCAGCAGTTTCCGTGGGGCGTTCGCAACTGAAGCTTTCTTT. Protein product: CVSSFRGAFATEAFF.

This clonotype showed up many times. This chain uses TRBV2 with TRBJ1-1; no clear D. The CDR3 length is 14 residues. Trimming pared 1 base from V and 5 bases from J, leaving 11 bases between. CDR1 and CDR2 (germline): SNHLY, FYNNEI. The CDR3 region has the DNA TGTGCCAGCAGTGAAGAGGTCGAGCATACTGAAGCTTTCTTT. This encodes CASSEEVEHTEAFF.

Many counts were recorded for this clonotype. The V call is TRBV27, the J call TRBJ2-5; TRBD1 matches at 8 bases. The CDR3 consists of 18 residues. Germline CDR1 MNHEY, CDR2 SMNVEV (reference sequence). After removal of 5 bases from V and 5 bases from J, the junction contained 19 bases not matched to a gene. The CDR3, as DNA: TGTGCCAGCAGTCCGTCGAGGGTTAGCTACACAGGGGGTGAGACCCAGTACTTC. This translates into CASSPSRVSYTGGETQYF.

To note about this clonotype: A much larger clone differs by one base, so this may be a read error. The rearrangement joins TRBV7-2 to TRBJ2-7, with D possibly called TRBD1 or TRBD2 (6 bases each). This CDR3 region has 15 residues. Germline V gene data show CDR1 as SGHTA and CDR2 as FQGNSA. CDR3 residues: CASSPQLGGGYEQNF. CDR3 DNA sequence: TGTGCCAGCAGCCCCCAGTTGGGGGGCGGGTACGAGCAGAACTTC.

J is TRBJ2-2 and V is TRBV7-9; the D gene is possibly TRBD1 (6 bases). Trimming stripped 7 bases from V and 6 bases from J, with 12 bases between. This CDR3 comprises 13 residues. From germline, CDR1 is SEHNR and CDR2 FQNEAQ (reference sequence). CDR3 region: CASTENRAGELFF. For the CDR3, the DNA is TGTGCCAGCACCGAAAACAGGGCCGGGGAGCTGTTTTTT.

This clonotype was recorded at least ten times. The CDR3 nucleotides read TGTGCCAGCAGCAAGAACGGAGGGCCCAACACCGGGGAGCTGTTTTTT. Amino acid sequence: CASSKNGGPNTGELFF. This chain joins TRBV7-9 and TRBJ2-2; a weak D match, TRBD2 (6 bases). Per the germline V gene, CDR1 is SEHNR and CDR2 is FQNEAQ (reference sequence). V was pared by 5 bases and J by 2 bases, with 15 bases between. CDR3 length equals 16 residues.

The table lists this clonotype with a few counts. The chain couples TRBV12-3 or TRBV12-4 to TRBJ2-1; 12 positions agree with TRBD2. V dropped 1 base and J dropped 8; count of bases not matched to a gene: 3. The CDR3 is 15 amino acids. CDR3 bases: TGTGCCAGCAGTTTAGGACTAGCGGGAGAAGATGAGCAGTTCTTC. Residues: CASSLGLAGEDEQFF.

This clonotype was recorded at least ten times. The chain employs TRBV20-1 and TRBJ2-5; D not certain. Germline loops: CDR1 DFQATT, CDR2 SNEGSKA (reference sequence). The CDR3 extends over 13 amino acids. V was pared by 0 bases and J by 4 bases, with 9 bases between. CDR3 residues: CSARDAWGETQYF. The CDR3 region has the DNA TGCAGTGCTAGAGATGCCTGGGGAGAGACCCAGTACTTC.

This clonotype showed up just a few times. CDR3 nucleotides: TGTGCCTGGAAGGACTTCCTCCAGACCCAGTACTTC. This codes for CAWKDFLQTQYF. The chain combines TRBV30 with TRBJ2-5, with D possibly being TRBD2 (5 bases). The CDR3 extends over 12 amino acids. Trimming stripped 4 bases from V and 6 bases from J, with 12 bases between. CDR1 is GTSNPN and CDR2 is SVGIG in the germline V gene (reference sequence).

This clonotype was picked up many times. The chain carries TRBV4-3 and TRBJ1-2, with D maybe TRBD1 (5 bases). Germline values: CDR1 LGHNA, CDR2 YSLEER. This CDR3 has 17 residues. Trimming removed 0 bases at V and 4 bases at J, with 18 bases between. CDR3 coding DNA: TGCGCCAGCAGCCAAGATGAAGAGGGTGCCAGGGCCTATGGCTACACCTTC. Its protein is CASSQDEEGARAYGYTF.

The chain carries TRBV12-3 or TRBV12-4 and TRBJ1-1; the D is unclear. This CDR3 is built from 13 residues. V was clipped by 2 bases and J by 2 bases, with 6 bases between them. The chain's CDR3 is CASSLWLNTEAFF. In DNA form, the CDR3 reads TGTGCCAGCAGTTTATGGCTAAACACTGAAGCTTTCTTT.

This clonotype was detected ten times or more. The rearrangement links TRBV28 to TRBJ2-7; 10 bases map to TRBD1. The CDR3 consists of 14 residues. V gave up 5 bases and J gave up 5 bases; unmatched junction bases: 6. Germline lookup yields CDR1 MDHEN and CDR2 SYDVKM. The CDR3 DNA is TGTGCCAGCAGTCGGGACAGGGGCGCCCACGAGCAGTACTTC. Translation gives CASSRDRGAHEQYF. The whole variable domain, remainder taken from reference TRBV28 and TRBJ2-7, is DVKVTQSSRYLVKRTGEKVFLECVQDMDHENMFWYRQDPGLGLRLIYFSYDVKMKEKGDIPEGYSVSREKKERFSLILESASTNQTSMYLCASSRDRGAHEQYFGPGTRLTVT.

The chain joins TRBV4-3 to TRBJ2-2, with 10 positions matching TRBD2. Germline CDR1 reads LGHNA; CDR2 reads YSLEER. V shed 0 bases, J shed 7 bases, and the junction held 11 bases outside the gene matches. The CDR3 contains 18 residues. CDR3 region: CASSQDWLAGVELGELFF. The CDR3 nucleotides are TGCGCCAGCAGCCAAGATTGGCTAGCGGGGGTTGAGCTCGGGGAGCTGTTTTTT.

For this clonotype: A read error is likely, as this CDR3 ends without the conserved phenylalanine or tryptophan. This sequence joins TRBV2 and TRBJ1-5, with D unclear. The CDR3 runs to 15 residues. Deletions cut 2 bases from V and 1 base from J, with 9 bases between. Germline assignment: CDR1 SNHLY and CDR2 FYNNEI. CDR3 protein: CASSETTHSNQPQHL. CDR3 nucleotides: TGTGCCAGCAGTGAAACAACCCACAGCAATCAGCCCCAGCATCTT.

There are a few counts of this clonotype. The genes are TRBV20-1 and TRBJ2-3; 11 bases match TRBD2. The CDR3 covers 15 residues. Germline CDR1 DFQATT, CDR2 SNEGSKA (reference sequence). J gave up 6 bases and V 3 bases, and 8 bases lay outside the gene matches. This CDR3 is CSASFASGGWDTQYF. The CDR3 DNA reads as TGCAGTGCTAGTTTCGCTAGCGGGGGGTGGGATACGCAGTATTTT.

This clonotype was found many times. The rearrangement links TRBV7-9 to TRBJ1-1; D not resolved. The CDR3 loop spans 14 amino acids. Germline values: CDR1 SEHNR, CDR2 FQNEAQ (reference sequence). V was clipped by 1 base and J by 1 base, with 7 bases between them. DNA for the CDR3: TGTGCCAGCAGCTTAGGTGGAGCGAACACTGAAGCTTTCTTT. Its translation: CASSLGGANTEAFF.

Only a few counts were recorded for this clonotype. The chain employs TRBV7-9 and TRBJ1-5, with D hard to call. CDR1 is SEHNR and CDR2 is FQNEAQ in the germline V gene (reference sequence). The CDR3 sequence is 15 residues long. The germline V and J ends were trimmed by 4 bases and 2 bases, with 12 bases remaining between them. For the CDR3, the DNA is TGTGCCAGCAGCTCTGGGGTGTATGGCAATCAGCCCCAGCATTTT. Translating it yields CASSSGVYGNQPQHF.

The chain has TRBV9 and TRBJ1-1; D is uncertain. The CDR3 is made up of 13 amino acids. V gave up 3 bases and J gave up 4 bases, with 10 bases separating them. CDR1 is SGDLS, CDR2 YYNGEE, per germline. The chain's CDR3 is CASSAGGSTEAFF. The CDR3, as DNA: TGTGCCAGCAGCGCTGGTGGTTCCACTGAAGCTTTCTTT.

CDR3 nucleotide sequence: TGTGCCAGTAAATCTAGCCACGGGGAGCTGTTTTTT. This sequence encodes CASKSSHGELFF. The chain recombines TRBV19 with TRBJ2-2, with a tentative D call TRBD2 (5 bases). The CDR3 extends over 12 amino acids. Germline loops: CDR1 LNHDA, CDR2 SQIVND (reference sequence). V shed 7 bases and J shed 7 bases, with 10 bases lying between them.

This clonotype was recorded a few times. This chain uses TRBV28 with TRBJ2-7; 7 nucleotides align to TRBD1. This CDR3 is 16 amino acids long. The V segment lost 4 bases and the J segment 0 bases; nucleotides outside the gene matches: 9. Germline V gene lookup returns CDR1 MDHEN and CDR2 SYDVKM. The CDR3 DNA reads TGTGCCAGCAGTTCCGACAGGGCCCAACCCTCCTACGAGCAGTACTTC. Translating it yields CASSSDRAQPSYEQYF.

The chain is built from TRBV30 and TRBJ2-3, with 8 bases fitting TRBD2. Germline CDR1 and CDR2: GTSNPN and SVGIG (reference sequence). This CDR3 region has 15 residues. Losses at the gene ends were 5 bases for V and 4 bases for J; bases not matched to a gene: 11. CDR3 sequence: CAWWGLDEGPDTQYF. CDR3 nucleotides: TGTGCCTGGTGGGGACTAGATGAGGGTCCAGATACGCAGTATTTT.

This clonotype turned up a few times. The chain couples TRBV27 to TRBJ2-3; either TRBD1 or TRBD2 may fit D (5 bases each). Germline CDR1 MNHEY, CDR2 SMNVEV (reference sequence). The CDR3 runs 14 residues. Trimming removed 5 bases from V and 1 base from J, with 10 bases in between. The CDR3 DNA reads TGTGCCAGCAGTCCGGGACCCGGCACAGATACGCAGTATTTT. Protein sequence: CASSPGPGTDTQYF.

Remarks on this clonotype: One end of the junction fails to match germline, which may point to a read error. The chain is built from TRBV7-9 and TRBJ2-1; tentative D call: TRBD2 (6 bases). Germline V gene data show CDR1 as SEHNR and CDR2 as FQNEAQ (reference sequence). The length of the CDR3 is 12 residues. The DNA of the CDR3 is TGTACCAGCCTCCCCCCTAGCGTTGAGCAGTTCTTC. Residues: CTSLPPSVEQFF.

The gene calls are TRBV5-6 and TRBJ2-1; 9 positions agree with TRBD1. Germline trimming cut 4 bases from V and 8 bases from J; bases unmatched to any gene: 4. There are 13 residues in the CDR3. In germline, CDR1 is SGHDT, CDR2 YYEEEE. The CDR3 DNA reads as TGTGCCAGCAGCAATACAGGGGGCGATGAGCAGTTCTTC. Translating it yields CASSNTGGDEQFF.

This sequence joins TRBV3-1 and TRBJ2-2; D remains unclear. Germline V gene sequence: CDR1 LGHDT, CDR2 YNNKEL (reference sequence). V was shortened by 4 bases and J by 6 bases, with 12 bases between the two germline ends. The CDR3 totals 14 residues. CDR3 protein: CASSRPDLSGELFF. CDR3 in DNA: TGTGCCAGCAGCCGCCCGGATCTTTCCGGGGAGCTGTTTTTT.